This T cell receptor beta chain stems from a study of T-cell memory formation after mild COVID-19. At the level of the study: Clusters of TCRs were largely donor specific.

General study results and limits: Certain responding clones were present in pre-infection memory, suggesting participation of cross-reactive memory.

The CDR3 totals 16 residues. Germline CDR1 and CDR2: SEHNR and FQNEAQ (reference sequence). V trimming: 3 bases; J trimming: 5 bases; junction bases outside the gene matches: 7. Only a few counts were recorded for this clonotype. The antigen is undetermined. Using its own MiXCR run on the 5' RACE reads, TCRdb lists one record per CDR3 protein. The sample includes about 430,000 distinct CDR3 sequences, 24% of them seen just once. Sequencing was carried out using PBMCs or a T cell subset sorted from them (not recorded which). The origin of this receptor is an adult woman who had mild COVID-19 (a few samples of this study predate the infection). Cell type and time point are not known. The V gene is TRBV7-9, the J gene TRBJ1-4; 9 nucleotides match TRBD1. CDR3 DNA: TGTGCCAGCAGCTTTTCCTTACAGGGGGCGAATGAAAAACTGTTTTTT. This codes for CASSFSLQGANEKLFF.